A selection of T cell receptor beta chains follows, all from one sample in a study of beta chain features in type 1 diabetes. TCRdb's table, derived via immunoSEQ multiplex PCR, lists solely in-frame clones and lacks some. The sample records about 650,000 clones, around 12% being singletons. The material sequenced was naive CD4+ T cells from blood. Receptors originate from a young man with type 1 diabetes. Each CDR3 is given with its conserved first and last residue. The D gene is left open where the match is weak. Rows may omit the clone size; those that give it use once, few, many or a size class.

D,length,J,size,V,CDR3,DNA
TRBD1,15,TRBJ2-3,few,TRBV7-2,CASRQGTGGEDTQYF,TGTGCCAGCAGGCAGGGGACAGGGGGTGAAGATACGCAGTATTTT
NA,11,TRBJ2-5,NA,TRBV20-1,CSAVLGETQYF,TGCAGTGCTGTGCTGGGAGAGACCCAGTACTTC
NA,15,TRBJ1-1,NA,TRBV18,CASSPRTEMNTEAFF,TGTGCCAGCTCACCCCGGACAGAGATGAACACTGAAGCTTTCTTT
NA,13,TRBJ1-5,NA,TRBV6-6,CASRHGINQPQHF,TGTGCCAGCAGACACGGGATCAATCAGCCCCAGCATTTT
TRBD1,16,TRBJ2-3,NA,TRBV6-6,CASSFPAGGLSDTQYF,TGTGCCAGCAGTTTTCCAGCAGGGGGCCTCTCAGATACGCAGTATTTT
NA,14,TRBJ1-6,few,TRBV5-1,CASSLGQVSSPLHF,TGCGCCAGCAGCTTGGGCCAGGTTTCTTCACCCCTCCACTTT
NA,13,TRBJ1-5,NA,TRBV29-1,CSVMTGGNQPQHF,TGCAGCGTAATGACAGGCGGCAATCAGCCCCAGCATTTT
NA,14,TRBJ1-5,few,TRBV7-2,CASSLGTANQPQHF,TGTGCCAGCAGCTTGGGGACGGCTAATCAGCCCCAGCATTTT
TRBD1,14,TRBJ1-5,NA,TRBV5-4,CASSRQGTDQPQHF,TGTGCCAGCAGCCGACAGGGTACGGATCAGCCCCAGCATTTT
NA,16,TRBJ1-5,NA,TRBV7-9,CASSFSFREGHQPQHF,TGTGCCAGCAGCTTCTCATTTCGTGAAGGTCATCAGCCCCAGCATTTT
TRBD1,15,TRBJ1-2,few,TRBV5-6,CASSLPTGGNYGYTF,TGTGCCAGCAGCTTGCCTACAGGGGGCAACTATGGCTACACCTTC
TRBD2,15,TRBJ2-1,few,TRBV5-1,CASSLSSGGYNEQFF,TGCGCCAGCAGCTTGTCGAGCGGGGGTTACAATGAGCAGTTCTTC
NA,11,TRBJ2-7,few,TRBV29-1,CSVTDSNEQYF,TGCAGCGTTACGGACAGTAACGAGCAGTACTTC
TRBD2,20,TRBJ2-1,NA,TRBV9,CASSVGQGSRGGRAYNEQFF,TGTGCCAGCAGCGTAGGTCAGGGATCGCGGGGGGGCCGCGCCTACAATGAGCAGTTCTTC
NA,13,TRBJ1-1,NA,TRBV29-1,CSVEEVSGVGTFF,TGCAGCGTTGAAGAGGTGTCGGGGGTGGGGACTTTCTTT
TRBD1,14,TRBJ1-4,NA,TRBV9,CASTGTGGNEKLFF,TGTGCCAGCACCGGGACAGGGGGAAATGAAAAACTGTTTTTT
TRBD1,18,TRBJ2-2,few,TRBV7-8,CASSSREQGAGNTGELFF,TGTGCCAGCAGCAGCCGGGAACAGGGGGCCGGTAATACCGGGGAGCTGTTTTTT